Listed below are T cell receptor beta chains from one sample, sequenced in a study of cytomegalovirus exposure and HLA in healthy donors. Method: immunoSEQ multiplex PCR; TCRdb's copy keeps in-frame clones and lacks some. This sample has over 120,000 clones; 75% occur once, and the top ten carry about 6.5%. The sequencing sample was made of PBMCs. The receptor set was obtained from a man younger than 45 in good health and CMV-seronegative. The CDR3 runs from the conserved cysteine through the conserved F or W. D genes are given only for firm matches. Part of the rows lack a size; the others show once, few, many or a class for expanded clones.

>TRBJ1-4|NA|TRBV15|NA
TGTGCCACCAGCAGAGATCGGGGGTCGAATGAAAAACTGTTTTTT
CATSRDRGSNEKLFF
>TRBJ2-5|NA|TRBV5-1|TRBD2
TGCGCCAGCAGCGGGGTCAGCGGGGGCCAAGAGACCCAGTACTTC
CASSGVSGGQETQYF
>TRBJ2-7|NA|TRBV28|TRBD2
TGTGCCAGCAGTTCCTTACTAGCGGGGATCTACGAGCAGTACTTC
CASSSLLAGIYEQYF
>TRBJ2-7|few|TRBV5-1|NA
TGCGCCAGCAGCCGGCTTGAGGGAGCGGTCGAGCAGTACTTC
CASSRLEGAVEQYF
>TRBJ2-3|NA|TRBV19|NA
TGTGCCAGTAGCCCCGACTGGAGCACAGATACGCAGTATTTT
CASSPDWSTDTQYF
>TRBJ2-3|NA|TRBV30|NA
TGTGCCTGGAAGTTCTCTGCGCACACAGATACGCAGTATTTT
CAWKFSAHTDTQYF
>TRBJ2-6|few|TRBV4-2|TRBD2
TGTGCCAGCAGCCAAGATTTCCAGCGGGGGCTGCCCTCTGGGGCCAACGGCCTGACTTTC
CASSQDFQRGLPSGANGLTF
>TRBJ2-2|NA|TRBV4-2|TRBD2
TGTGCCAGCAGCCGTTCTAGCGGTGCGAACACCGGGGAGCTGTTTTTT
CASSRSSGANTGELFF
>TRBJ2-2|NA|TRBV5-1|NA
TGCGCCAGCAGCCTGTGGACTATGGGGACCGGGGAGCTGTTTTTT
CASSLWTMGTGELFF
>TRBJ1-2|NA|TRBV6-5|NA
TGTGCCAGCAGTTTCCGGACTGACTATGGCTACACCTTC
CASSFRTDYGYTF
>TRBJ1-1|NA|TRBV5-1|TRBD1
TGCGCCAGCAGCCCGTTGACAGGGGGGAACACTGAAGCTTTCTTT
CASSPLTGGNTEAFF